This T cell receptor beta chain is drawn from a study of blood T cell dynamics during melanoma immunotherapy. Study outcomes and limitations: The study could not tell melanoma-specific clones from general immune activation.

Concerning this clone: Its antigen is as yet unknown.

Time point given: week 3, after first cycle of checkpoint inhibitor. One draw preceded checkpoint blockade; another followed its first cycle at week 3. Apart from a couple of fast progressors, RECIST 1.1 response was judged 12 weeks post-infusion. Every bulk PBMC sample received the same 350 ng of DNA. Profiling relied on immunoSEQ multiplex PCR, and the TCRdb table lists in-frame clones only, not all of them. The table lists over 15,000 clones, 70% to 90% of them singletons. V was cut by 5 bases and J by 3 bases, with 11 bases left in between. The CDR3 runs 14 residues. CDR1 is MNHNS and CDR2 is SASEGT in the germline V gene.

Source: blood, taken from a patient treated with checkpoint blockade. V is TRBV6-1 and J is TRBJ1-3, with a tentative D call TRBD1 (6 bases). This receptor was taken from a human donor with melanoma. The CDR3 here is CASSIDRLGNTIYF. The CDR3 DNA follows: TGTGCCAGCAGTATAGACAGGCTTGGAAACACCATATATTTT.